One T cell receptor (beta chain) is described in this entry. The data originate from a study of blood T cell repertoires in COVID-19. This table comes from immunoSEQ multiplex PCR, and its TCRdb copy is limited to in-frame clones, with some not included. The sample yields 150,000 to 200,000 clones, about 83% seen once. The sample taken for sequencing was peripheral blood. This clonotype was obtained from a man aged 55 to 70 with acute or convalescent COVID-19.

The CDR3 region has the DNA TGTGCCAGCAGCTTCACTAGGAATGAAAAACTGTTTTTT. Its translation is CASSFTRNEKLFF. The chain joins TRBV5-6 to TRBJ1-4, with D unresolved. Trimming shortened V by 2 bases and J by 5 bases, and 7 bases separated the two germline ends. The CDR3 sequence is 13 residues long. CDR1 and CDR2 (germline): SGHDT, YYEEEE.